The rows below give T cell receptor beta chains drawn from one sample of a study of shared clonotypes between healthy human individuals. Only in-frame clones appear in the TCRdb table, and some are missing; sequencing was by immunoSEQ multiplex PCR. The table has around 650,000 clones, approximately 96% seen once. Sequenced sample: naive CD8+ T cells sorted from blood. All receptors derive from a woman aged 30 to 39 in good health. Each CDR3 is given with its conserved first and last residue. The order of the fields is D gene, J gene, clone size, CDR3 length, V gene, CDR3 protein, CDR3 DNA. D genes are given only for firm matches. The size of a clone is reported for some rows only, either as once, few or many, or as a class for expanded clones.

D gene: NA; J gene: TRBJ1-2; clone size: NA; CDR3 length: 15; V gene: TRBV27; CDR3 protein: CASSLRQTHNYGYTF; CDR3 DNA: TGTGCCAGCAGTTTAAGACAGACCCATAACTATGGCTACACCTTC
D gene: TRBD1; J gene: TRBJ2-7; clone size: NA; CDR3 length: 14; V gene: TRBV28; CDR3 protein: CASSKTGASYEQYF; CDR3 DNA: TGTGCCAGCAGCAAGACAGGGGCGTCCTACGAGCAGTACTTC
D gene: NA; J gene: TRBJ2-5; clone size: NA; CDR3 length: 14; V gene: TRBV19; CDR3 protein: CASSILGLYETQYF; CDR3 DNA: TGTGCCAGTAGTATCCTGGGCTTATATGAGACCCAGTACTTC
D gene: TRBD2; J gene: TRBJ2-2; clone size: NA; CDR3 length: 14; V gene: TRBV28; CDR3 protein: CATLAERNTGELFF; CDR3 DNA: TGTGCCACCCTAGCGGAGAGGAACACCGGGGAGCTGTTTTTT
D gene: NA; J gene: TRBJ2-1; clone size: NA; CDR3 length: 15; V gene: TRBV4-1; CDR3 protein: CASSQDSSSYNEQFF; CDR3 DNA: TGCGCCAGCAGCCAAGATAGTAGCTCCTACAATGAGCAGTTCTTC
D gene: TRBD1; J gene: TRBJ2-5; clone size: NA; CDR3 length: 17; V gene: TRBV4-1; CDR3 protein: CASSHVPGQGRQETQYF; CDR3 DNA: TGCGCCAGCAGCCACGTCCCGGGACAGGGAAGACAAGAGACCCAGTACTTC
D gene: NA; J gene: TRBJ1-2; clone size: NA; CDR3 length: 16; V gene: TRBV9; CDR3 protein: CASSGSFGRQTYGYTF; CDR3 DNA: TGTGCCAGCAGCGGCAGCTTCGGCAGACAAACCTATGGCTACACCTTC
D gene: NA; J gene: TRBJ2-2; clone size: NA; CDR3 length: 15; V gene: TRBV28; CDR3 protein: CASSLTVARTGELFF; CDR3 DNA: TGTGCCAGCAGTTTAACGGTAGCGAGGACCGGGGAGCTGTTTTTT
D gene: TRBD2; J gene: TRBJ2-1; clone size: NA; CDR3 length: 16; V gene: TRBV15; CDR3 protein: CATSMTSPEPTTEQFF; CDR3 DNA: TGTGCCACCAGCATGACTAGCCCAGAACCTACAACTGAGCAGTTCTTC
D gene: NA; J gene: TRBJ2-3; clone size: NA; CDR3 length: 13; V gene: TRBV25-1; CDR3 protein: CASSSNLEDTQYF; CDR3 DNA: TGTGCCAGCAGTAGCAACTTGGAAGATACGCAGTATTTT
D gene: NA; J gene: TRBJ2-2; clone size: NA; CDR3 length: 18; V gene: TRBV9; CDR3 protein: CASSDRRGIIPWVGELFF; CDR3 DNA: TGTGCCAGCAGCGATCGTCGAGGCATAATTCCCTGGGTGGGGGAGCTGTTTTTT
D gene: NA; J gene: TRBJ2-1; clone size: NA; CDR3 length: 10; V gene: TRBV29-1; CDR3 protein: CSVQGNEQFF; CDR3 DNA: TGCAGCGTCCAGGGTAATGAGCAGTTCTTC
D gene: TRBD2; J gene: TRBJ2-7; clone size: NA; CDR3 length: 16; V gene: TRBV29-1; CDR3 protein: CSVEDRSGRASYEQYF; CDR3 DNA: TGCAGCGTTGAAGATCGTAGCGGGAGGGCCTCCTACGAGCAGTACTTC
D gene: NA; J gene: TRBJ2-7; clone size: once; CDR3 length: 14; V gene: TRBV19; CDR3 protein: CATRPQGGGYEQYF; CDR3 DNA: TGTGCCACCCGCCCACAGGGAGGGGGATACGAGCAGTACTTC
D gene: TRBD1; J gene: TRBJ2-2; clone size: NA; CDR3 length: 15; V gene: TRBV9; CDR3 protein: CASSAGTAITGELFF; CDR3 DNA: TGTGCCAGCAGCGCCGGGACAGCTATCACCGGGGAGCTGTTTTTT
D gene: TRBD1; J gene: TRBJ2-2; clone size: NA; CDR3 length: 17; V gene: TRBV27; CDR3 protein: CASSQPPGGNRYGELFF; CDR3 DNA: TGTGCCAGCAGCCAACCCCCAGGGGGCAATCGGTACGGGGAGCTGTTTTTT
D gene: NA; J gene: TRBJ1-2; clone size: NA; CDR3 length: 14; V gene: TRBV4-1; CDR3 protein: CASSQVVGGSGYTF; CDR3 DNA: TGCGCCAGCAGCCAAGTCGTAGGAGGGTCTGGCTACACCTTC
D gene: NA; J gene: TRBJ2-1; clone size: NA; CDR3 length: 16; V gene: TRBV9; CDR3 protein: CASSVGLVGSYNEQFF; CDR3 DNA: TGTGCCAGCAGCGTAGGACTAGTCGGCTCCTACAATGAGCAGTTCTTC
D gene: NA; J gene: TRBJ1-2; clone size: NA; CDR3 length: 15; V gene: TRBV7-2; CDR3 protein: CASRELTTSNYGYTF; CDR3 DNA: TGTGCCAGCAGGGAGCTGACGACCTCGAACTATGGCTACACCTTC
D gene: TRBD1; J gene: TRBJ1-2; clone size: NA; CDR3 length: 15; V gene: TRBV6-5; CDR3 protein: CASSYSGQGDYGYTF; CDR3 DNA: TGTGCCAGCAGTTACTCCGGACAGGGGGACTATGGCTACACCTTC
D gene: NA; J gene: TRBJ2-1; clone size: NA; CDR3 length: 14; V gene: TRBV9; CDR3 protein: CASSVGTPYNEQFF; CDR3 DNA: TGTGCCAGCAGCGTAGGGACACCCTACAATGAGCAGTTCTTC
D gene: TRBD2; J gene: TRBJ2-7; clone size: once; CDR3 length: 14; V gene: TRBV7-9; CDR3 protein: CASSQGTSGMEQYF; CDR3 DNA: TGTGCCAGCAGCCAAGGGACTAGCGGGATGGAGCAGTACTTC
D gene: TRBD2; J gene: TRBJ2-7; clone size: NA; CDR3 length: 14; V gene: TRBV27; CDR3 protein: CASSFSGRGNEQYF; CDR3 DNA: TGTGCCAGCAGTTTTAGCGGGAGAGGTAACGAGCAGTACTTC
D gene: TRBD2; J gene: TRBJ2-7; clone size: NA; CDR3 length: 12; V gene: TRBV2; CDR3 protein: CASQAGGPEQYF; CDR3 DNA: TGTGCCAGCCAAGCGGGAGGGCCAGAGCAGTACTTC
D gene: TRBD1; J gene: TRBJ1-2; clone size: NA; CDR3 length: 17; V gene: TRBV27; CDR3 protein: CASSLGPGTGYDYGYTF; CDR3 DNA: TGTGCCAGCAGTTTAGGTCCCGGGACAGGGTATGACTATGGCTACACCTTC
D gene: TRBD2; J gene: TRBJ2-3; clone size: NA; CDR3 length: 15; V gene: TRBV5-8; CDR3 protein: CASSHSSGSRDTQYF; CDR3 DNA: TGTGCCAGCAGCCACTCTAGCGGGAGTAGGGATACGCAGTATTTT
D gene: TRBD1; J gene: TRBJ1-1; clone size: NA; CDR3 length: 16; V gene: TRBV7-8; CDR3 protein: CASSFLQGEVDTEAFF; CDR3 DNA: TGTGCCAGCAGCTTCTTACAGGGGGAAGTGGACACTGAAGCTTTCTTT
D gene: TRBD2; J gene: TRBJ2-1; clone size: NA; CDR3 length: 16; V gene: TRBV19; CDR3 protein: CASSPFSGSAYNEQFF; CDR3 DNA: TGTGCCAGTAGTCCCTTTAGCGGGAGTGCCTACAATGAGCAGTTCTTC
D gene: NA; J gene: TRBJ2-7; clone size: NA; CDR3 length: 14; V gene: TRBV28; CDR3 protein: CASSRDWNSYEQYF; CDR3 DNA: TGTGCCAGCAGCCGCGACTGGAACTCCTACGAGCAGTACTTC
D gene: TRBD1; J gene: TRBJ2-5; clone size: NA; CDR3 length: 14; V gene: TRBV11-2; CDR3 protein: CASSLGQAKETQYF; CDR3 DNA: TGTGCCAGCAGCCTAGGACAGGCCAAAGAGACCCAGTACTTC
D gene: TRBD2; J gene: TRBJ2-5; clone size: NA; CDR3 length: 14; V gene: TRBV25-1; CDR3 protein: CASTLAGYQETQYF; CDR3 DNA: TGTGCCAGCACCCTAGCGGGCTATCAAGAGACCCAGTACTTC
D gene: NA; J gene: TRBJ2-5; clone size: NA; CDR3 length: 13; V gene: TRBV28; CDR3 protein: CASTGEYQETQYF; CDR3 DNA: TGTGCCAGCACGGGGGAATACCAAGAGACCCAGTACTTC
D gene: TRBD1; J gene: TRBJ2-1; clone size: NA; CDR3 length: 15; V gene: TRBV5-4; CDR3 protein: CASSLGRDREDEQFF; CDR3 DNA: TGTGCCAGCAGCTTGGGGCGGGACAGGGAGGATGAGCAGTTCTTC
D gene: NA; J gene: TRBJ2-7; clone size: NA; CDR3 length: 13; V gene: TRBV28; CDR3 protein: CASSLQGLYEQYF; CDR3 DNA: TGTGCCAGCAGTCTCCAGGGGCTATACGAGCAGTACTTC
D gene: NA; J gene: TRBJ2-3; clone size: NA; CDR3 length: 15; V gene: TRBV6-1; CDR3 protein: CASSYLDFPSDTQYF; CDR3 DNA: TGTGCCAGCAGCTATCTTGATTTTCCCTCAGATACGCAGTATTTT
D gene: NA; J gene: TRBJ2-2; clone size: NA; CDR3 length: 12; V gene: TRBV7-9; CDR3 protein: CASSPTAGELFF; CDR3 DNA: TGTGCCAGCAGCCCGACGGCCGGGGAGCTGTTTTTT
D gene: NA; J gene: TRBJ2-7; clone size: once; CDR3 length: 15; V gene: TRBV4-1; CDR3 protein: CASSQDLGLTYEQYF; CDR3 DNA: TGCGCCAGCAGCCAAGATTTGGGACTCACCTACGAGCAGTACTTC
D gene: TRBD1; J gene: TRBJ1-2; clone size: NA; CDR3 length: 12; V gene: TRBV29-1; CDR3 protein: CSVSTGVYGYTF; CDR3 DNA: TGCAGCGTCTCGACAGGGGTCTATGGCTACACCTTC
D gene: NA; J gene: TRBJ2-6; clone size: NA; CDR3 length: 16; V gene: TRBV29-1; CDR3 protein: CSVEGSPTSGANVLTF; CDR3 DNA: TGCAGCGTTGAAGGATCCCCAACCTCTGGGGCCAACGTCCTGACTTTC
D gene: TRBD1; J gene: TRBJ2-1; clone size: NA; CDR3 length: 15; V gene: TRBV7-9; CDR3 protein: CASTLLTGGWNEQFF; CDR3 DNA: TGTGCCAGCACCCTACTGACAGGGGGCTGGAATGAGCAGTTCTTC
D gene: TRBD2; J gene: TRBJ2-7; clone size: NA; CDR3 length: 14; V gene: TRBV5-5; CDR3 protein: CASSLEGGSHEQYF; CDR3 DNA: TGTGCCAGCAGCTTGGAGGGAGGGTCCCACGAGCAGTACTTC
D gene: NA; J gene: TRBJ2-7; clone size: NA; CDR3 length: 11; V gene: TRBV29-1; CDR3 protein: CSVPILNEQYF; CDR3 DNA: TGCAGCGTTCCGATTCTCAACGAGCAGTACTTC
D gene: NA; J gene: TRBJ1-1; clone size: few; CDR3 length: 12; V gene: TRBV4-1; CDR3 protein: CASSQGDTEAFF; CDR3 DNA: TGCGCCAGCAGCCAAGGTGACACTGAAGCTTTCTTT
D gene: NA; J gene: TRBJ2-7; clone size: NA; CDR3 length: 12; V gene: TRBV2; CDR3 protein: CASSERTYEQYF; CDR3 DNA: TGTGCCAGCAGTGAAAGGACCTACGAGCAGTACTTC
D gene: NA; J gene: TRBJ1-2; clone size: NA; CDR3 length: 12; V gene: TRBV7-9; CDR3 protein: CASSSGGYGYTF; CDR3 DNA: TGTGCCAGCAGCTCGGGCGGCTATGGCTACACCTTC
D gene: NA; J gene: TRBJ2-1; clone size: NA; CDR3 length: 15; V gene: TRBV28; CDR3 protein: CASRMIDSSYNEQFF; CDR3 DNA: TGTGCCAGCAGGATGATCGACAGCTCCTACAATGAGCAGTTCTTC
D gene: NA; J gene: TRBJ2-5; clone size: NA; CDR3 length: 15; V gene: TRBV10-1; CDR3 protein: CASSEDPGNGETQYF; CDR3 DNA: TGCGCCAGCAGTGAGGACCCAGGGAATGGGGAGACCCAGTACTTC
D gene: NA; J gene: TRBJ1-5; clone size: NA; CDR3 length: 15; V gene: TRBV5-1; CDR3 protein: CASSRYSGENQPQHF; CDR3 DNA: TGCGCCAGCAGCCGATACTCGGGGGAGAATCAGCCCCAGCATTTT
D gene: NA; J gene: TRBJ2-7; clone size: NA; CDR3 length: 14; V gene: TRBV19; CDR3 protein: CASSPLGAAYEQYF; CDR3 DNA: TGTGCCAGTAGTCCTCTGGGCGCGGCCTACGAGCAGTACTTC
D gene: NA; J gene: TRBJ2-3; clone size: NA; CDR3 length: 13; V gene: TRBV29-1; CDR3 protein: CSVEDDFTDTQYF; CDR3 DNA: TGCAGCGTTGAAGATGACTTCACAGATACGCAGTATTTT
D gene: TRBD1; J gene: TRBJ1-5; clone size: NA; CDR3 length: 16; V gene: TRBV27; CDR3 protein: CASSPELQGAGQPQHF; CDR3 DNA: TGTGCCAGCAGCCCAGAACTCCAGGGGGCAGGACAGCCCCAGCATTTT
D gene: TRBD1; J gene: TRBJ2-7; clone size: NA; CDR3 length: 15; V gene: TRBV9; CDR3 protein: CASSPNRGRLSEQYF; CDR3 DNA: TGTGCCAGCAGCCCAAACAGGGGGCGTTTAAGCGAGCAGTACTTC
D gene: TRBD2; J gene: TRBJ2-7; clone size: NA; CDR3 length: 15; V gene: TRBV27; CDR3 protein: CASSPYFLAGHEQYF; CDR3 DNA: TGTGCCAGCAGTCCCTACTTTCTAGCGGGTCACGAGCAGTACTTC
D gene: TRBD2; J gene: TRBJ2-3; clone size: NA; CDR3 length: 15; V gene: TRBV5-1; CDR3 protein: CASTLSGTFTDTQYF; CDR3 DNA: TGCGCCAGCACCCTTAGCGGGACCTTCACAGATACGCAGTATTTT